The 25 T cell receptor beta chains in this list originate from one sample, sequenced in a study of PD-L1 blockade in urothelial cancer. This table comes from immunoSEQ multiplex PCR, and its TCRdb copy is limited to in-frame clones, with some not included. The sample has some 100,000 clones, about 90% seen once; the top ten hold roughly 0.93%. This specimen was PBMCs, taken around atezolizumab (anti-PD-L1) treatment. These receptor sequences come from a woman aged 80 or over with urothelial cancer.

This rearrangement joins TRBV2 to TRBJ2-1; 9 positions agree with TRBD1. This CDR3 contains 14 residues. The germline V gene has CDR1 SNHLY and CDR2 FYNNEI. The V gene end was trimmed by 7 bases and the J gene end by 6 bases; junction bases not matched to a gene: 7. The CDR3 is CASKRDRAINEQFF. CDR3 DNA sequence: TGTGCCAGCAAGAGGGACAGGGCTATCAATGAGCAGTTCTTC.

CDR3 sequence (DNA): TGTGCCAGTACCGCCAAACTCGCGGGGACAGGGGGAAGGATCGTAGCTTTCTTT. Translation gives CASTAKLAGTGGRIVAFF. The chain combines TRBV19 with TRBJ1-1; 11 bases match TRBD1. CDR3 length: 18 amino acids. V lost 7 bases to trimming and J lost 10 bases; unmatched junction nucleotides: 23. The germline CDR1 and CDR2 sequences are LNHDA and SQIVND (reference sequence).

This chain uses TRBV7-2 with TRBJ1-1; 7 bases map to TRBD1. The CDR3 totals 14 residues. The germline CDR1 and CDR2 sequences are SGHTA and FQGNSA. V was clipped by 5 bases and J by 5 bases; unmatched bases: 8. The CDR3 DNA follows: TGTGCCAGCAGCCCATTACAGGGGAGGACTGAAGCTTTCTTT. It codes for CASSPLQGRTEAFF.

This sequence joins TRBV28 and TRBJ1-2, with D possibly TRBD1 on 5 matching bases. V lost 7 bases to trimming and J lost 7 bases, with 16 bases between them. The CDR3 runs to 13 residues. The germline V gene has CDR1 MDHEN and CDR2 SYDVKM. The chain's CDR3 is CASTSGVGSGYTF. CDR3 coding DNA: TGTGCCAGCACGTCGGGGGTGGGGAGTGGCTACACCTTC.

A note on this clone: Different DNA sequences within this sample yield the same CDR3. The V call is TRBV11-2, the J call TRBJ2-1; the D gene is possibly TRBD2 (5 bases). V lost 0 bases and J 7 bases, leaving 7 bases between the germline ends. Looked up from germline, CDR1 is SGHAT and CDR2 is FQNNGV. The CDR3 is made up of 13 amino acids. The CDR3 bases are TGTGCCAGCAGCTTAGATCGGGGAAATGAGCAGTTCTTC. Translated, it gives CASSLDRGNEQFF.

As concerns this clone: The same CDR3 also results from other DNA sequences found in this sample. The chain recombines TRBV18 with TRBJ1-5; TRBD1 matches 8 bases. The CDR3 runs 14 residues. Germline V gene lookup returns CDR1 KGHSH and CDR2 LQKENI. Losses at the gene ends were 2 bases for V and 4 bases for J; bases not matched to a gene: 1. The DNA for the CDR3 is TGTGCCAGCTCACCAACAGGGGGAAATCAGCCCCAGCATTTT. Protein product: CASSPTGGNQPQHF.

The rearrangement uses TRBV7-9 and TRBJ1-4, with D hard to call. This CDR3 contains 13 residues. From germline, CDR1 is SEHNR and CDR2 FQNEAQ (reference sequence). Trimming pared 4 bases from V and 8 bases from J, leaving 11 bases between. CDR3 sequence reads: CASSSGQREKLFF. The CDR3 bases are TGTGCCAGCAGCTCTGGCCAGAGGGAAAAACTGTTTTTT. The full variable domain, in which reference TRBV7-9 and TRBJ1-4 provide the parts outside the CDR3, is DTGVSQNPRHKITKRGQNVTFRCDPISEHNRLYWYRQTLGQGPEFLTYFQNEAQLEKSRLLSDRFSAERPKGSFSTLEIQRTEQGDSAMYLCASSSGQREKLFFGSGTQLSVL.

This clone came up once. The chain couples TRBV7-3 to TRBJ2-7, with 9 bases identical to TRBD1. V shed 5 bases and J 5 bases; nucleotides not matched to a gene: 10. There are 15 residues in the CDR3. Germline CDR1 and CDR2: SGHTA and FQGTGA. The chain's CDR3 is CASSEGQGVLDEQYF. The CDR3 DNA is TGTGCCAGCAGCGAGGGACAGGGTGTTTTGGACGAGCAGTACTTC.

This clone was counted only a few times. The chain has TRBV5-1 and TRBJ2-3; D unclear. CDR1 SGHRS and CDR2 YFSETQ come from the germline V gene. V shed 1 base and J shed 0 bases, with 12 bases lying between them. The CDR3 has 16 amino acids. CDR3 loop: CASSLLAASSTDTQYF. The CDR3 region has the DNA TGCGCCAGCAGCTTGCTTGCGGCATCTAGCACAGATACGCAGTATTTT.

CDR3 sequence reads: CASSQAPGGGMNTEAFF. The DNA of the CDR3 is TGTGCCAGCAGCCAAGCCCCAGGGGGTGGGATGAACACTGAAGCTTTCTTT. The genes are TRBV4-2 and TRBJ1-1; 7 bases map to TRBD1. V trimming: 1 base; J trimming: 0 bases; junction bases outside the gene matches: 8. The CDR3 runs to 17 residues. The germline V gene has CDR1 LGHNA and CDR2 YNFKEQ.

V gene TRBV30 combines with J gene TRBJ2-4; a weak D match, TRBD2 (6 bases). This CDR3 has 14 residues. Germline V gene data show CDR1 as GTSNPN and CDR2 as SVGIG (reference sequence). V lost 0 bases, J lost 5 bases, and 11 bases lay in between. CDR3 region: CAWSVLRRENIQYF. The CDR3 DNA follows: TGTGCCTGGAGTGTACTGAGGAGGGAAAACATTCAGTACTTC. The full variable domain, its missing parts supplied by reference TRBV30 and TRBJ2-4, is SQTIHQWPATLVQPVGSPLSLECTVEGTSNPNLYWYRQAAGRGLQLLFYSVGIGQISSEVPQNLSASRPQDRQFILSSKKLLLSDSGFYLCAWSVLRRENIQYFGAGTRLSVL.

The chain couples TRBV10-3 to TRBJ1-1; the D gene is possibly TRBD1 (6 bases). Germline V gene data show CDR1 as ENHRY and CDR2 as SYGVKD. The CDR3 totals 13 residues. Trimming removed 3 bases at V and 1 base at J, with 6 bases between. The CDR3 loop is CAISDRGNTEAFF. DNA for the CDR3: TGTGCCATCAGTGACAGGGGGAACACTGAAGCTTTCTTT.

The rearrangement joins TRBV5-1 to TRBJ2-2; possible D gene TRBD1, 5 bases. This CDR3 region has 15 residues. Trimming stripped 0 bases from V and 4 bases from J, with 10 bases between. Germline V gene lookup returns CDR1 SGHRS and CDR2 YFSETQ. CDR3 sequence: CASSLASRGTGELFF. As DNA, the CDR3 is TGCGCCAGCAGCTTGGCGTCTAGGGGCACCGGGGAGCTGTTTTTT.

The CDR3 is CASSESVTGELFF. The DNA of the CDR3 is TGTGCCAGCAGTGAATCGGTCACCGGGGAGCTGTTTTTT. The chain employs TRBV25-1 and TRBJ2-2; D gene ambiguous. CDR3 size: 13 residues. Looked up from germline, CDR1 is MGHDK and CDR2 is SYGVNS. The V gene lost 1 base and the J gene lost 4 bases, with 4 bases spanning the gap.

The CDR3 protein is CASSLTPTGFSYEQYF. CDR3 DNA sequence: TGCGCCAGCAGTCTTACCCCGACAGGGTTTTCCTACGAGCAGTACTTC. The chain links TRBV5-1 to TRBJ2-7; 7 bases are shared with TRBD1. The trim removed 5 bases at V and 1 base at J, leaving 12 bases unmatched. Germline V CDR1 and CDR2: SGHRS, YFSETQ. The CDR3 totals 16 residues.

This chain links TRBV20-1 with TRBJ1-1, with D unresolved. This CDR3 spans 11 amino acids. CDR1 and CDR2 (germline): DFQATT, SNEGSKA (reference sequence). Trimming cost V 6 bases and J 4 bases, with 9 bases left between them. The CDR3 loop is CSAFRGTEAFF. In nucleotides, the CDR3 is TGCAGTGCCTTTCGGGGCACTGAAGCTTTCTTT.

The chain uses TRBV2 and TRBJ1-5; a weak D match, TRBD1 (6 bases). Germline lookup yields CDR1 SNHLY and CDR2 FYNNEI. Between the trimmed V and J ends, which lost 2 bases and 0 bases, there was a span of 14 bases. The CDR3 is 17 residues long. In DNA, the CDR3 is TGTGCCAGCAGTGAAAGGGGGTCCACAGGTAGCAATCAGCCCCAGCATTTT. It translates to CASSERGSTGSNQPQHF.

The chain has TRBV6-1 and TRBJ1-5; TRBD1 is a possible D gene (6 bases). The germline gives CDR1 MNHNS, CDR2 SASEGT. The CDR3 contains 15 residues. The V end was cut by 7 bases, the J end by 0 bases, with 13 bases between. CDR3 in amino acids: CASILGGDSNQPQHF. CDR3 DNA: TGTGCCAGCATTTTAGGGGGGGATAGCAATCAGCCCCAGCATTTT.

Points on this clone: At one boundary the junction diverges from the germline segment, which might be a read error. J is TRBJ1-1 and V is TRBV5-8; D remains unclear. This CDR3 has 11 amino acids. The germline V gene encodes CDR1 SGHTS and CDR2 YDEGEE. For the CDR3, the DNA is TGTGCCAGCAGCCCTATATCCCCACGGGGCTTT. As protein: CASSPISPRGF.

The CDR3 reads CASSLGDRGTGELFF. DNA for the CDR3: TGTGCCAGCAGCTTAGGGGACAGGGGTACCGGGGAGCTGTTTTTT. This chain uses TRBV7-2 with TRBJ2-2, with 10 bases lining up with TRBD1. There are 15 residues in the CDR3. V trimming: 1 base; J trimming: 5 bases; junction bases outside the gene matches: 1. The V gene's germline CDR1 is SGHTA and CDR2 FQGNSA.

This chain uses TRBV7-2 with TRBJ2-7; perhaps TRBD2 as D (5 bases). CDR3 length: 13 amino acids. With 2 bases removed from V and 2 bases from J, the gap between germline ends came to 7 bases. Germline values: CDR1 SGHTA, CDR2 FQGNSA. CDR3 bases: TGTGCCAGCAGCTTAAAAGCGGCCTACGAGCAGTACTTC. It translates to CASSLKAAYEQYF. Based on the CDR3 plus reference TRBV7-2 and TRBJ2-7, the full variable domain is GAGVSQSPSNKVTEKGKDVELRCDPISGHTALYWYRQSLGQGLEFLIYFQGNSAPDKSGLPSDRFSAERTGGSVSTLTIQRTQQEDSAVYLCASSLKAAYEQYFGPGTRLTVT.

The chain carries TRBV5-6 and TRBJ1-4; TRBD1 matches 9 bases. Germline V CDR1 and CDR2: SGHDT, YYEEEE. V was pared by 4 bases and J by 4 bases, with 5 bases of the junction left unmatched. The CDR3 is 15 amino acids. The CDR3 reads CASSADRGSNEKLFF. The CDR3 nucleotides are TGTGCCAGCAGCGCAGACAGGGGGAGTAATGAAAAACTGTTTTTT.

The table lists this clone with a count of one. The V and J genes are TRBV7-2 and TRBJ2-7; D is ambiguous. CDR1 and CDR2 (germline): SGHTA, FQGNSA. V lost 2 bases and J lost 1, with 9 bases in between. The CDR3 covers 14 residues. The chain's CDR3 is CASSLKRSSYEQYF. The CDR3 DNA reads TGTGCCAGCAGCTTAAAGAGGAGTTCCTACGAGCAGTACTTC. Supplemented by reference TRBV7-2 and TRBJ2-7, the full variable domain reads GAGVSQSPSNKVTEKGKDVELRCDPISGHTALYWYRQSLGQGLEFLIYFQGNSAPDKSGLPSDRFSAERTGGSVSTLTIQRTQQEDSAVYLCASSLKRSSYEQYFGPGTRLTVT.

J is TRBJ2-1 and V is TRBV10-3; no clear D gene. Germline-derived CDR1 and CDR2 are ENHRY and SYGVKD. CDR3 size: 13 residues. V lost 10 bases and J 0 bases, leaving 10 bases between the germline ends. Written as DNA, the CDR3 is TGTGCCACCGATTCGGGCTCCTACAATGAGCAGTTCTTC. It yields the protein CATDSGSYNEQFF.

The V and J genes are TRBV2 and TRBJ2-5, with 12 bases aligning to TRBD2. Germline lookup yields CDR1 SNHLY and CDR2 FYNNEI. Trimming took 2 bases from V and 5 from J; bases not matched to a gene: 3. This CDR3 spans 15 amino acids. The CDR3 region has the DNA TGTGCCAGCAGTGAACTAGCGGGGGGGAGGGAGACCCAGTACTTC. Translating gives CASSELAGGRETQYF.